These 13 T cell receptor beta chains were sequenced from one sample in a study of shared clonotypes between healthy human individuals (dated by TCRdb to about 2020). Receptor libraries were prepared by the immunoSEQ multiplex PCR assay. TCRdb took this table from immuneACCESS and kept in-frame rearrangements with V and J called. Such tables lack part of the clones; where checked against another copy, unresolved V genes explain under half of the gap, and the rest is unexplained. Present in this sample are 1,400,000 or so clones, about 98.5% of which were seen just once. The ten largest account for around 0.38% of the sample. Specimen: naive CD4+ T cells sorted from blood. The cell subset or site label here, explained by the study, means: CD45RA+ positively selected. These TCRs come from a man aged 25-45 years in good health.

The rearrangement links TRBV7-2 to TRBJ2-5; D is possibly TRBD1 (6 bases). The CDR3 runs to 14 residues. Between the trimmed V and J ends, which lost 6 bases and 5 bases, there was a span of 16 bases. Germline loops: CDR1 SGHTA, CDR2 FQGNSA. The CDR3 reads CASRAGTPLETQYF. CDR3 sequence (DNA): TGTGCCAGCAGAGCCGGGACACCTCTGGAGACCCAGTACTTC.

The rearrangement uses TRBV11-2 and TRBJ2-7, with a tentative D call TRBD2 (6 bases). CDR3 length equals 15 residues. The ends were cut back, 5 bases at V and 3 bases at J, with 17 bases in the middle. CDR1 and CDR2 from the germline V gene are SGHAT and FQNNGV. CDR3 protein: CASSEEEGGYYEQYF. CDR3 in DNA: TGTGCCAGCAGCGAAGAGGAGGGAGGCTACTACGAGCAGTACTTC.

The chain joins TRBV7-6 to TRBJ2-1; perhaps TRBD2 as D (7 bases). The CDR3 runs 17 residues. CDR1 is SGHVS and CDR2 is FNYEAQ in the germline V gene. Trimming cost V 1 base and J 4 bases, with 17 bases left between them. The CDR3 is CASSLETPRGGYNEQFF. CDR3 DNA: TGTGCCAGCAGCTTAGAAACCCCTAGGGGGGGGTACAATGAGCAGTTCTTC. Based on the CDR3 plus reference TRBV7-6 and TRBJ2-1, the full variable domain is GAGVSQSPRYKVTKRGQDVALRCDPISGHVSLYWYRQALGQGPEFLTYFNYEAQQDKSGLPNDRFSAERPEGSISTLTIQRTEQRDSAMYRCASSLETPRGGYNEQFFGPGTRLTVL.

This sequence joins TRBV10-3 and TRBJ1-5; 10 bases line up with TRBD1. The CDR3 covers 16 residues. Germline V gene sequence: CDR1 ENHRY, CDR2 SYGVKD. Trimming cost V 2 bases and J 5 bases; bases outside gene matches: 6. The CDR3 spells CAISEAGQGLDQPQHF. Written as DNA, the CDR3 is TGTGCCATCAGTGAGGCGGGACAGGGGCTTGATCAGCCCCAGCATTTT.

The chain joins TRBV7-6 to TRBJ1-1; TRBD1 is a possible D gene (6 bases). This CDR3 comprises 19 residues. V gave up 1 base and J gave up 3 bases, with 24 bases separating them. CDR1 and CDR2 (germline): SGHVS, FNYEAQ. The chain's CDR3 is CASSLGASGGHNRYTEAFF. Here the CDR3 DNA reads TGTGCCAGCAGCTTAGGGGCCTCCGGGGGGCACAACAGATACACTGAAGCTTTCTTT.

The chain employs TRBV9 and TRBJ2-1, with D tentatively TRBD1 or TRBD2 (5 bases each). The V gene lost 0 bases and the J gene lost 3 bases, with 16 bases spanning the gap. Looked up from germline, CDR1 is SGDLS and CDR2 is YYNGEE. The CDR3 runs 17 residues. CDR3 DNA sequence: TGTGCCAGCAGCGTAGCGGGGTCGGGGACCATCTACAATGAGCAGTTCTTC. Amino acids: CASSVAGSGTIYNEQFF.

The gene calls are TRBV18 and TRBJ2-7, with 7 bases matching TRBD2. CDR1 KGHSH and CDR2 LQKENI come from the germline V gene. The V segment lost 1 base and the J segment 3 bases; nucleotides outside the gene matches: 15. CDR3 length equals 18 residues. CDR3 in amino acids: CASSPLGPSGGPRYEQYF. The CDR3 nucleotides are TGTGCCAGCTCACCACTGGGGCCTAGCGGCGGTCCACGCTACGAGCAGTACTTC.

The chain joins TRBV6-5 to TRBJ1-1, with 7 bases identical to TRBD1. The length of the CDR3 is 14 residues. The V gene's germline CDR1 is MNHEY and CDR2 SVGAGI. Trimming cost V 2 bases and J 3 bases; bases outside gene matches: 3. The CDR3 spells CASSYRGRDTEAFF. The CDR3 region has the DNA TGTGCCAGCAGTTACAGGGGGCGAGACACTGAAGCTTTCTTT.

The chain links TRBV9 to TRBJ2-2, with a tentative D call TRBD2 (6 bases). V lost 5 bases to trimming and J lost 5 bases, with 16 bases between them. Germline-derived CDR1 and CDR2 are SGDLS and YYNGEE. This CDR3 comprises 15 residues. The CDR3 bases are TGTGCCAGCAGGCCCGGGACTCATAAAACCGGGGAGCTGTTTTTT. The encoded protein is CASRPGTHKTGELFF.

This chain uses TRBV5-4 with TRBJ2-7, with a tentative D call TRBD1 (6 bases). V was clipped by 4 bases and J by 2 bases, with 13 bases between them. Germline CDR1 and CDR2: SGHNT and YYREEE (reference sequence). The CDR3 loop spans 14 amino acids. CDR3 residues: CASSLQGFTYEQYF. Written as DNA, the CDR3 is TGTGCCAGCAGCCTACAGGGATTTACCTACGAGCAGTACTTC.

This clone has only one observation. The chain links TRBV28 to TRBJ2-7; D is perhaps TRBD2 (5 bases). The germline V gene encodes CDR1 MDHEN and CDR2 SYDVKM. The CDR3 covers 14 residues. The germline V and J ends were trimmed by 5 bases and 2 bases, with 13 bases remaining between them. This chain's CDR3 is CASSEREPPYEQYF. CDR3 nucleotide sequence: TGTGCCAGCAGTGAAAGGGAGCCCCCCTACGAGCAGTACTTC.

The CDR3 is CASSLFGGAGRLSYNEQFF. Written as DNA, the CDR3 is TGCGCCAGCAGCTTGTTTGGGGGCGCGGGACGACTCTCCTACAATGAGCAGTTCTTC. This chain connects TRBV5-1 to TRBJ2-1; TRBD1 or TRBD2 may be the D gene (6 bases each). V was cut by 1 base and J by 0 bases, with 20 bases left in between. The V gene's germline CDR1 is SGHRS and CDR2 YFSETQ. The CDR3 is made up of 19 amino acids. The full variable domain, in which reference TRBV5-1 and TRBJ2-1 provide the parts outside the CDR3, is KAGVTQTPRYLIKTRGQQVTLSCSPISGHRSVSWYQQTPGQGLQFLFEYFSETQRNKGNFPGRFSGRQFSNSRSEMNVSTLELGDSALYLCASSLFGGAGRLSYNEQFFGPGTRLTVL.

The CDR3 region has the DNA TGTGCCAGCAGTCTCCACATAGCGGGGGTGGGAGAGACCCAGTACTTC. This codes for CASSLHIAGVGETQYF. The chain is built from TRBV11-2 and TRBJ2-5; 9 bases agree with TRBD2. Trimming at V came to 6 bases and at J to 4 bases, leaving 12 bases not matched to a gene. CDR1 is SGHAT and CDR2 is FQNNGV in the germline V gene. There are 16 residues in the CDR3. The complete variable domain, with remaining parts taken from reference TRBV11-2 and TRBJ2-5, reads EAGVAQSPRYKIIEKRQSVAFWCNPISGHATLYWYQQILGQGPKLLIQFQNNGVVDDSQLPKDRFSAERLKGVDSTLKIQPAKLEDSAVYLCASSLHIAGVGETQYFGPGTRLLVL.